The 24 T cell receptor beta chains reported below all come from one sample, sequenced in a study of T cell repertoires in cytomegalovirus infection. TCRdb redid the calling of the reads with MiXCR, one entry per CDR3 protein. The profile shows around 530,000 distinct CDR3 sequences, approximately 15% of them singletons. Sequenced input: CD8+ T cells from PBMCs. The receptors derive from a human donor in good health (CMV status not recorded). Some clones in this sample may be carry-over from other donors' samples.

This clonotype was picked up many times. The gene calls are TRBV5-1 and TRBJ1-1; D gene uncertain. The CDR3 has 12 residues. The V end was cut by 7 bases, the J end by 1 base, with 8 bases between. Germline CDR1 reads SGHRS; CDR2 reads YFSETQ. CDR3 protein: CASHGPNTEAFF. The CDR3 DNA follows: TGCGCCAGCCATGGCCCGAACACTGAAGCTTTCTTT.

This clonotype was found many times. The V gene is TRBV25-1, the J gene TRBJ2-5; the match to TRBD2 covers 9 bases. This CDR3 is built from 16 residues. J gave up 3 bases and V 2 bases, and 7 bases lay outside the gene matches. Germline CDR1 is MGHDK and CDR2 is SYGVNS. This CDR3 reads CASSEDPLAGEETQYF. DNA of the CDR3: TGTGCCAGCAGTGAAGACCCATTAGCGGGAGAAGAGACCCAGTACTTC.

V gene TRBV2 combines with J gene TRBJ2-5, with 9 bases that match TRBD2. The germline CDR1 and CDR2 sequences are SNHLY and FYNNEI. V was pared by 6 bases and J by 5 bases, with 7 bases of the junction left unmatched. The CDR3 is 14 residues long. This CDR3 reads CASRYSGGWETQYF. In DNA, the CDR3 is TGTGCCAGCAGATATAGCGGGGGCTGGGAGACCCAGTACTTC.

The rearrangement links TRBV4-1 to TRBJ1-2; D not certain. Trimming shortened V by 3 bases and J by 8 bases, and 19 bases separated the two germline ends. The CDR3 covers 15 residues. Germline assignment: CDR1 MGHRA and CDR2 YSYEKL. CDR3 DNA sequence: TGCGCCAGCAGCCAGGGGTTCCCCGAATGTGGCGGCTACACCTTC. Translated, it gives CASSQGFPECGGYTF.

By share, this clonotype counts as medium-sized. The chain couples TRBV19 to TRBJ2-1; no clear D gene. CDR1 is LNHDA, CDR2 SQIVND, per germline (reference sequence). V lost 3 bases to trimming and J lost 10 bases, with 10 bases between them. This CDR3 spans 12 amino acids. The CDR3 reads CASSIGSVEQFF. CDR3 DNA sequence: TGTGCCAGTAGTATCGGGTCTGTAGAGCAGTTCTTC.

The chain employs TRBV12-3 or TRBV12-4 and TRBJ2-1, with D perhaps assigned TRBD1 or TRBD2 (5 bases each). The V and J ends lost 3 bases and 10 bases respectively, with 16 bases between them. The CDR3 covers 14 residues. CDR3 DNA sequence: TGTGCCAGCAGTTTTCAAACCAGAGGGGCCGAGCAGTTCTTC. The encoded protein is CASSFQTRGAEQFF.

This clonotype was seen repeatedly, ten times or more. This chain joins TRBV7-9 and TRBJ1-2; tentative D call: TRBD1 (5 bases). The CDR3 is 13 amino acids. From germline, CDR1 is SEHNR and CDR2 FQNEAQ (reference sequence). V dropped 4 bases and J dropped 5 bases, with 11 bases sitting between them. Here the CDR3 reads CASSSWRGYGYTF. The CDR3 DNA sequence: TGTGCCAGCAGCTCGTGGAGGGGATATGGCTACACCTTC. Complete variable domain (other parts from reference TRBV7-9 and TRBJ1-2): DTGVSQNPRHKITKRGQNVTFRCDPISEHNRLYWYRQTLGQGPEFLTYFQNEAQLEKSRLLSDRFSAERPKGSFSTLEIQRTEQGDSAMYLCASSSWRGYGYTFGSGTRLTVV.

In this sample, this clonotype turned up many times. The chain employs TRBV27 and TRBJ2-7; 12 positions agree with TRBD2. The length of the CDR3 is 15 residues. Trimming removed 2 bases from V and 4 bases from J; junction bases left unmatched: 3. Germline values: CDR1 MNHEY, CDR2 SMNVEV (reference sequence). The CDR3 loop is CASSLSTSGRYEQYF. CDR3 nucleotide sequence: TGTGCCAGCAGTTTAAGCACTAGCGGGAGGTACGAGCAGTACTTC.

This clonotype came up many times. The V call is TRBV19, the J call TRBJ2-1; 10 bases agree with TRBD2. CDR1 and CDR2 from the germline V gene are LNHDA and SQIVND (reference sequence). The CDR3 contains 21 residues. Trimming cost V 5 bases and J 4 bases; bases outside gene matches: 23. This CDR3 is CASSLYPPSRPRTSGYNEQFF. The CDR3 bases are TGTGCCAGTAGTCTTTATCCGCCCAGTCGCCCCAGGACTAGCGGTTACAATGAGCAGTTCTTC.

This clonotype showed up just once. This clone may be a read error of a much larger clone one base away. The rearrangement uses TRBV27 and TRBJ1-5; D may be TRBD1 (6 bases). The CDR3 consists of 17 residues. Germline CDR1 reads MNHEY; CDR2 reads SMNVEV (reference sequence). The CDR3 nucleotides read TGTGCCAGCGGTTTCGTTGGACAGCCGACAGTCAATCAGCCCCAGCATTTT. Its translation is CASGFVGQPTVNQPQHF.

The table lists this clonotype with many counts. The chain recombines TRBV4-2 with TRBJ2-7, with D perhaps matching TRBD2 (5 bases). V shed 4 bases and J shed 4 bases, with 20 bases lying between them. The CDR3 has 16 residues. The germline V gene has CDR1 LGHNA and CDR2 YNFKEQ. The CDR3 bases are TGTGCCAGCAGCCCCCGTCGGAGCGGCCGTGGGTACGAGCAGTACTTC. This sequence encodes CASSPRRSGRGYEQYF.

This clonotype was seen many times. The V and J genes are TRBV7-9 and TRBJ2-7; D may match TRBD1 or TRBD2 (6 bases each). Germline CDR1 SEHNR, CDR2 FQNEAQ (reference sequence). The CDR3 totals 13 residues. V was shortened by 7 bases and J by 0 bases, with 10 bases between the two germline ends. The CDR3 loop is CASTSGASYEQYF. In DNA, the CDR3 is TGTGCCAGCACCTCGGGGGCCTCCTACGAGCAGTACTTC.

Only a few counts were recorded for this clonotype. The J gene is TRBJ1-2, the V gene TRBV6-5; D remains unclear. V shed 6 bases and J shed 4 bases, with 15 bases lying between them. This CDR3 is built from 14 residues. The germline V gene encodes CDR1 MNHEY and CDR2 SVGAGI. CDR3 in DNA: TGTGCCAGCAGGGGCTCCGGGCTCGGCTATGGCTACACCTTC. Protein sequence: CASRGSGLGYGYTF.

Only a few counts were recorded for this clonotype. The CDR3 loop reads CASSYYRVEETQYF. Here the CDR3 DNA reads TGTGCCAGCAGTTACTACCGGGTGGAGGAGACCCAGTACTTC. V and J are TRBV6-6 and TRBJ2-5; unclear D gene. V dropped 1 base and J dropped 5 bases, with 11 bases sitting between them. The CDR3 spans 14 residues. The germline gives CDR1 MNHNY, CDR2 SVGAGI (reference sequence).

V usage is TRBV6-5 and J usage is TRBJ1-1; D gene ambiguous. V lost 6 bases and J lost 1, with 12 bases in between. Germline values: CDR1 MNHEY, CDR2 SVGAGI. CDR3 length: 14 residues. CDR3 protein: CASSLHPANTEAFF. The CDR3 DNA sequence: TGTGCCAGCAGCCTCCACCCGGCGAACACTGAAGCTTTCTTT.

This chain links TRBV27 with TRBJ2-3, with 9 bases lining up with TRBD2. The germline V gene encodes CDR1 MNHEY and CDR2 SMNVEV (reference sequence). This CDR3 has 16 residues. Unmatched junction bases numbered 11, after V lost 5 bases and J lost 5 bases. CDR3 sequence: CASSPDSGRRGDTQYF. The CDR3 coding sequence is TGTGCCAGCAGTCCCGATAGCGGGAGAAGAGGAGATACGCAGTATTTT.

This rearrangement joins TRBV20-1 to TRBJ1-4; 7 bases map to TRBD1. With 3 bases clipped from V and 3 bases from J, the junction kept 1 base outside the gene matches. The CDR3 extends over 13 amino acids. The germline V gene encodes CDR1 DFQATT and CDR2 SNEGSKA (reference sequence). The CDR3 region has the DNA TGCAGTGCTAGGACAGGGCCTAATGAAAAACTGTTTTTT. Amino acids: CSARTGPNEKLFF.

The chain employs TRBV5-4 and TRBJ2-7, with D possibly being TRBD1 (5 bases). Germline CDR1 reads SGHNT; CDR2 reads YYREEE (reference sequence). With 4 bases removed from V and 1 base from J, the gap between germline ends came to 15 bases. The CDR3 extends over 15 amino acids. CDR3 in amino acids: CASSQLGAPSYEQYF. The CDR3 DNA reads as TGTGCCAGCAGCCAGCTTGGGGCCCCATCCTACGAGCAGTACTTC. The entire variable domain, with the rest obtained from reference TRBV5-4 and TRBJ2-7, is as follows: ETGVTQSPTHLIKTRGQQVTLRCSSQSGHNTVSWYQQALGQGPQFIFQYYREEENGRGNFPPRFSGLQFPNYSSELNVNALELDDSALYLCASSQLGAPSYEQYFGPGTRLTVT.

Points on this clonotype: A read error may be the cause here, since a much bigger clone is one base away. CDR3 sequence (DNA): TGTACCAGCAGCTACCTACCACAGAATGGCTACACCTTC. This codes for CTSSYLPQNGYTF. This chain links TRBV7-4 with TRBJ1-2; D is uncertain. Per germline, CDR1 SGHVT and CDR2 SQSDAQ. The CDR3 extends over 13 amino acids.

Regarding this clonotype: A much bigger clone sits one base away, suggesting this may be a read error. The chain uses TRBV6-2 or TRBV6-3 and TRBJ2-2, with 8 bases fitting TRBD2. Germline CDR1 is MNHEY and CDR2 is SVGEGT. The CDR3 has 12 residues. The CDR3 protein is CASSGLAGGLFF. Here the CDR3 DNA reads TGTGCCAGCAGTGGACTAGCTGGGGGGCTGTTTTTT.

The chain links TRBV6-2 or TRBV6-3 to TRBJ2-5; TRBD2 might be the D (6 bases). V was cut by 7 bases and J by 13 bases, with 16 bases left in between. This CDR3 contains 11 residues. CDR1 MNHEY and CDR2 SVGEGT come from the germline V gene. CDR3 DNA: TGTGCCAGCACCTTGACGGGGGACCCGTACTTC. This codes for CASTLTGDPYF.

The CDR3 here is CASSYRDRGPPDGYTF. CDR3 bases: TGTGCCAGCAGTTATCGGGACAGGGGGCCCCCGGATGGCTACACCTTC. The chain links TRBV13 to TRBJ1-2; 12 nucleotides match TRBD1. Per germline, CDR1 PRHDT and CDR2 FYEKMQ (reference sequence). V trimming: 6 bases; J trimming: 6 bases; junction bases outside the gene matches: 11. The CDR3 is made up of 16 amino acids.

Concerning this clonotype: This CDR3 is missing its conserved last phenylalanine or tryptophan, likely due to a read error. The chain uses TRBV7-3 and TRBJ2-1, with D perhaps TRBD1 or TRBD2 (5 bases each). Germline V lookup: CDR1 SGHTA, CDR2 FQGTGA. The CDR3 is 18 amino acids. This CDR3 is CASSPLLGPPLEYNEQFL. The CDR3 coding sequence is TGTGCTAGCAGCCCCTTATTGGGACCCCCTCTAGAGTACAATGAGCAGTTCTTA.

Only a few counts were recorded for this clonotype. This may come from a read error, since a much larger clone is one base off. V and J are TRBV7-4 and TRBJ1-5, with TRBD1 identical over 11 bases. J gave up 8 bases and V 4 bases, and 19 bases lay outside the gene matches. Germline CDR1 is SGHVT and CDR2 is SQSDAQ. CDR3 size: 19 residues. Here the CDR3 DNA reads TGTGCCAGCAGCTCCCGTTTCTCGGGACAGGGGGGTCGTGTGAAGCCCCAGCATTTT. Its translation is CASSSRFSGQGGRVKPQHF.